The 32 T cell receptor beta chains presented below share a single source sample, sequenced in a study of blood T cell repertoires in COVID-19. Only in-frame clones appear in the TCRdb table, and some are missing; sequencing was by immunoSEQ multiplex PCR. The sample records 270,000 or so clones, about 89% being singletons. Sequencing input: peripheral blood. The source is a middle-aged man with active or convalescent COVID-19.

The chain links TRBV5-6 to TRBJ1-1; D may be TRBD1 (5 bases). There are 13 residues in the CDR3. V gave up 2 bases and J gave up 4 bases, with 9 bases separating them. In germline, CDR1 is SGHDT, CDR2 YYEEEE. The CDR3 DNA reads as TGTGCCAGCAGCTTTGGGGGAGGCACTGAAGCTTTCTTT. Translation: CASSFGGGTEAFF.

CDR3: CASSLGRDTAHEQYF. In nucleotides, the CDR3 is TGTGCCAGCAGCTTGGGCCGGGACACCGCTCACGAGCAGTACTTC. The J gene is TRBJ2-7, the V gene TRBV5-4, with D perhaps TRBD1 (6 bases). The CDR3 totals 15 residues. Germline lookup yields CDR1 SGHNT and CDR2 YYREEE (reference sequence). V was pared by 0 bases and J by 5 bases, with 15 bases between.

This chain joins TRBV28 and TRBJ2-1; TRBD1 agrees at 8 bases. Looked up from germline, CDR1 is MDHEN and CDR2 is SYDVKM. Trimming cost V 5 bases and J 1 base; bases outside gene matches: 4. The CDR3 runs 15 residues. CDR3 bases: TGTGCCAGCAGTCCATACAGGGGGTCCTACAATGAGCAGTTCTTC. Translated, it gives CASSPYRGSYNEQFF.

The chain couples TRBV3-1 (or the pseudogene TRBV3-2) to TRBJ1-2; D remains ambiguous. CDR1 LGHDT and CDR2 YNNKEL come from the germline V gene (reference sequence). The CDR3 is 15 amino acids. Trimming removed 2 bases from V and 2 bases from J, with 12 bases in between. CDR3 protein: CASSQSRVGNYGYTF. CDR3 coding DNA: TGTGCCAGCAGCCAAAGTCGGGTCGGGAACTATGGCTACACCTTC.

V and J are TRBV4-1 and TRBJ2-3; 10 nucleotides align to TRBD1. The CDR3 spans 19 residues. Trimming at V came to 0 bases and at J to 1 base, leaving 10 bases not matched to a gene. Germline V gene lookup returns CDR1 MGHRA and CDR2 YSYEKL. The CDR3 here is CASSQDLGSGTGGTDTQYF. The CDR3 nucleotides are TGCGCCAGCAGCCAAGATCTCGGGTCGGGGACAGGGGGCACAGATACGCAGTATTTT.

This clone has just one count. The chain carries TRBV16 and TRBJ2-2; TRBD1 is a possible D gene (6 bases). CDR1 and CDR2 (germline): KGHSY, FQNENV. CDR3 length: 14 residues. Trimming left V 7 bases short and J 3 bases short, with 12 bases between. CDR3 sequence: CASKARGDTGELFF. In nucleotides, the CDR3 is TGTGCCAGCAAGGCCAGGGGCGACACCGGGGAGCTGTTTTTT.

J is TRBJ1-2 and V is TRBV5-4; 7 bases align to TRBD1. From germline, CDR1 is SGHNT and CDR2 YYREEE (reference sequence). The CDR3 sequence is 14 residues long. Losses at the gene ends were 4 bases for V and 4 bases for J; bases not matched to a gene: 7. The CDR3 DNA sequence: TGTGCCAGCAGCCTGGACAGGAGATCCTATGGCTACACCTTC. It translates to CASSLDRRSYGYTF.

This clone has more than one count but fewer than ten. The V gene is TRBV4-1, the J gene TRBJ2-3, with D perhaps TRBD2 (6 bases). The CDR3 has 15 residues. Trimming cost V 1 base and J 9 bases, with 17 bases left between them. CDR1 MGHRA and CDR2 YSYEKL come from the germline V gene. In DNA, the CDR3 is TGCGCCAGCAGCCAAGGACCCGGGGGTAGCGGAACGCAGTATTTT. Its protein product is CASSQGPGGSGTQYF.

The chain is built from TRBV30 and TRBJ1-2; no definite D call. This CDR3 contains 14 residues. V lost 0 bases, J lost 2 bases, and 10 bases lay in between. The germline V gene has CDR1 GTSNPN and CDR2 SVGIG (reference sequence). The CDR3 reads CAWSVQRPNYGYTF. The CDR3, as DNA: TGTGCCTGGAGTGTACAGAGACCAAACTATGGCTACACCTTC.

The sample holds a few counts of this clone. The DNA of the CDR3 is TGTGCCAGTAGTATCCTAGATCAGCCCCAGCATTTT. Amino acids: CASSILDQPQHF. The chain carries TRBV19 and TRBJ1-5; unclear D gene. The CDR3 sequence is 12 residues long. The V end was cut by 3 bases, the J end by 5 bases, with 5 bases between. CDR1 is LNHDA and CDR2 is SQIVND in the germline V gene (reference sequence).

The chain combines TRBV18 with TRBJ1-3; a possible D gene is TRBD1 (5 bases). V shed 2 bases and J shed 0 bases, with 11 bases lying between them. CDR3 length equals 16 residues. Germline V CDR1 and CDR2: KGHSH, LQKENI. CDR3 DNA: TGTGCCAGCTCACCAACAGGCCCAAACTCTGGAAACACCATATATTTT. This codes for CASSPTGPNSGNTIYF.

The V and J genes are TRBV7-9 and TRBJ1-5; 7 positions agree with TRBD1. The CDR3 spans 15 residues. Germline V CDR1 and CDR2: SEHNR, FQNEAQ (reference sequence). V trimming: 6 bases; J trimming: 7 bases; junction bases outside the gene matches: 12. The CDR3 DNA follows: TGTGCCAGCAGTGTCGGGGTCACAGGGGACCAGCCCCAGCATTTT. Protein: CASSVGVTGDQPQHF.

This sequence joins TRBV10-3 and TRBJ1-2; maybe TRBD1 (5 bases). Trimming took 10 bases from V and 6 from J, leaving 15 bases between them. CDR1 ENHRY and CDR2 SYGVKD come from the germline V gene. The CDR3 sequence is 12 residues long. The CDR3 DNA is TGTGCCACCGAATCAGGGACTCATGGCTACACCTTC. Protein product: CATESGTHGYTF.

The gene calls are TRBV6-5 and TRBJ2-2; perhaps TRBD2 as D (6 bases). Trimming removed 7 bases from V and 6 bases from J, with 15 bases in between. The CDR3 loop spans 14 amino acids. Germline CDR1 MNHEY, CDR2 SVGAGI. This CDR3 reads CASTRELSAGELFF. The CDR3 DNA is TGTGCCAGCACCCGGGAGTTATCAGCCGGGGAGCTGTTTTTT.

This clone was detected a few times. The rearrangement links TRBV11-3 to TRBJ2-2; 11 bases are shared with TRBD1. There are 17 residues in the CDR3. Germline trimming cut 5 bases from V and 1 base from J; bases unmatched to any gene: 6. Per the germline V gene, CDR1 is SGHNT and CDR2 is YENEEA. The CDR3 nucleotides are TGTGCCAGCAGCCTCCGGGACAGGGGGGTGAACACCGGGGAGCTGTTTTTT. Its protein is CASSLRDRGVNTGELFF. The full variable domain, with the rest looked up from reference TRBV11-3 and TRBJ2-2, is EAGVVQSPRYKIIEKKQPVAFWCNPISGHNTLYWYLQNLGQGPELLIRYENEEAVDDSQLPKDRFSAERLKGVDSTLKIQPAELGDSAVYLCASSLRDRGVNTGELFFGEGSRLTVL.

The CDR3 loop reads CASSLKVRSDGYTF. In DNA form, the CDR3 reads TGCGCCAGCAGCTTGAAGGTCAGGTCAGATGGCTACACCTTC. The genes are TRBV5-1 and TRBJ1-2; no clear D gene. V was pared by 1 base and J by 6 bases, with 13 bases between. CDR3 length: 14 amino acids. The V gene's germline CDR1 is SGHRS and CDR2 YFSETQ. Supplemented by reference TRBV5-1 and TRBJ1-2, the full variable domain reads KAGVTQTPRYLIKTRGQQVTLSCSPISGHRSVSWYQQTPGQGLQFLFEYFSETQRNKGNFPGRFSGRQFSNSRSEMNVSTLELGDSALYLCASSLKVRSDGYTFGSGTRLTVV.

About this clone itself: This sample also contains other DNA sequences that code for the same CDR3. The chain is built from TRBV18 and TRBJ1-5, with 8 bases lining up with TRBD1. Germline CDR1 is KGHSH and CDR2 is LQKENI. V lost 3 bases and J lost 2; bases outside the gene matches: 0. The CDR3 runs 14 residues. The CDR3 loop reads CASSPTGGNQPQHF. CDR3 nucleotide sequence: TGTGCCAGCTCACCGACAGGGGGCAATCAGCCCCAGCATTTT.

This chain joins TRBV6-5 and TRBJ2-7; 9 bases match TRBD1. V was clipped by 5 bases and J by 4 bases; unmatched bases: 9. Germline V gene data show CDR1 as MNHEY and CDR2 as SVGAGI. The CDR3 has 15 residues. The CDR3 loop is CASSPGDRVIYEQYF. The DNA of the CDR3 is TGTGCCAGCAGTCCCGGGGACAGGGTCATTTACGAGCAGTACTTC.

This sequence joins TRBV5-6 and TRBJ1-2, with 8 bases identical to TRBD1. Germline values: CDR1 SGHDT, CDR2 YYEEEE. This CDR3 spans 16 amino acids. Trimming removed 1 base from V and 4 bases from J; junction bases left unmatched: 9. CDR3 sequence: CASSLMTGTGLYGYTF. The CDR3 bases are TGTGCCAGCAGCTTGATGACCGGGACAGGCCTCTATGGCTACACCTTC. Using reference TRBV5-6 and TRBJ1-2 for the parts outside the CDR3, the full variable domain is DAGVTQSPTHLIKTRGQQVTLRCSPKSGHDTVSWYQQALGQGPQFIFQYYEEEERQRGNFPDRFSGHQFPNYSSELNVNALLLGDSALYLCASSLMTGTGLYGYTFGSGTRLTVV.

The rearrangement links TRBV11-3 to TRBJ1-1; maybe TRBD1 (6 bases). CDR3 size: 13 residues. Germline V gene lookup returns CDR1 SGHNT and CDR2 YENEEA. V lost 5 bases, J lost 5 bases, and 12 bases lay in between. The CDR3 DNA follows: TGTGCCAGCAGCATCACAGGGACAACTGAAGCTTTCTTT. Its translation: CASSITGTTEAFF.

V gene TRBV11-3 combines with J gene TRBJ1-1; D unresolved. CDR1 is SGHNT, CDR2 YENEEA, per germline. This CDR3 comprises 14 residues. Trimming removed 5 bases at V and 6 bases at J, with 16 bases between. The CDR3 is CASSPPYSVPEAFF. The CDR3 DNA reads TGTGCCAGCAGCCCGCCGTACAGTGTCCCTGAAGCTTTCTTT.

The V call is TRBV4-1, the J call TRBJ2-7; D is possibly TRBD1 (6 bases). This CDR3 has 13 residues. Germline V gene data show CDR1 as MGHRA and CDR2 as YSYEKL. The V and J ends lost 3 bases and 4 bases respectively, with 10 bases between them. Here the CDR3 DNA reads TGCGCCAGCAGCCACCCAGGGGTATACGAGCAGTACTTC. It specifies CASSHPGVYEQYF.

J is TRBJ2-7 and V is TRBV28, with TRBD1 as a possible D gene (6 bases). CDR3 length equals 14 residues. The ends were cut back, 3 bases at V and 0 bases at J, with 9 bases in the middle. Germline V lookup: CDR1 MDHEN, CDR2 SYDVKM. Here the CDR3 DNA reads TGTGCCAGCAGTTTTCACAGGGACTCCTACGAGCAGTACTTC. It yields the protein CASSFHRDSYEQYF.

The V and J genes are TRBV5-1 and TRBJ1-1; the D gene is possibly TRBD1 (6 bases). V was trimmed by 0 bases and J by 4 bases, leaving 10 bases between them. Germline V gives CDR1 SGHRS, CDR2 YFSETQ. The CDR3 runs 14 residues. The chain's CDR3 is CASSLDKGGTEAFF. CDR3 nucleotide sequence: TGCGCCAGCAGCTTGGATAAAGGGGGCACTGAAGCTTTCTTT.

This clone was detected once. The CDR3 loop is CASSPIRETQYF. Here the CDR3 DNA reads TGTGCCAGCAGCCCAATACGGGAGACCCAGTACTTC. The chain uses TRBV7-6 and TRBJ2-5; no firm D call. This CDR3 is built from 12 residues. The germline V gene encodes CDR1 SGHVS and CDR2 FNYEAQ. Trimming removed 5 bases from V and 5 bases from J, with 9 bases in between.

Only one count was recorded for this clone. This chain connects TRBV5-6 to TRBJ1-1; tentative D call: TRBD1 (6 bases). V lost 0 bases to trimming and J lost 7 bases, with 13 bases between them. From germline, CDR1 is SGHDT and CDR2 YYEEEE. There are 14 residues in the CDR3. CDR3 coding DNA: TGTGCCAGCAGCTTGGGGCAGGGACACCTTGAAGCTTTCTTT. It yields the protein CASSLGQGHLEAFF.

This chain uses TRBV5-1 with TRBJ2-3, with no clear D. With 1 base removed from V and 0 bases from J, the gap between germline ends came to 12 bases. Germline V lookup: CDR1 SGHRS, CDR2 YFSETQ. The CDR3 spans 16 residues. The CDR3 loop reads CASSLIGHQSTDTQYF. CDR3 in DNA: TGCGCCAGCAGCTTGATTGGGCACCAGAGCACAGATACGCAGTATTTT.

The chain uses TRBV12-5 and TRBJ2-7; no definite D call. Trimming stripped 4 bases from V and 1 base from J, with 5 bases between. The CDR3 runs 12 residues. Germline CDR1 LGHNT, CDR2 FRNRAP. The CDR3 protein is CASGSESYEQYF. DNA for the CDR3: TGTGCTAGTGGTTCAGAATCCTACGAGCAGTACTTC. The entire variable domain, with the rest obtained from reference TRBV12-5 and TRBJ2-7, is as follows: DARVTQTPRHKVTEMGQEVTMRCQPILGHNTVFWYRQTMMQGLELLAYFRNRAPLDDSGMPKDRFSAEMPDATLATLKIQPSEPRDSAVYFCASGSESYEQYFGPGTRLTVT.

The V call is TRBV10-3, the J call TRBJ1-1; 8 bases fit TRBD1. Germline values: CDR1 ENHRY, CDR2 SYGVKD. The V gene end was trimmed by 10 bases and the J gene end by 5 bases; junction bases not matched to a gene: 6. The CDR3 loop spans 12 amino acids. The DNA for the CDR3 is TGTGCCACAGGACAGGGAGGGACTGAAGCTTTCTTT. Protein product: CATGQGGTEAFF.

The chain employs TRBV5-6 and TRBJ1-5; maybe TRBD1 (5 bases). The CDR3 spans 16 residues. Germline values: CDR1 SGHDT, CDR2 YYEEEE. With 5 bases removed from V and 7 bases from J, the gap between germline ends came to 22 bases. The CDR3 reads CASSRGTGSPGQPQHF. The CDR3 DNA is TGTGCCAGCAGTCGAGGAACGGGCAGCCCAGGGCAGCCCCAGCATTTT.

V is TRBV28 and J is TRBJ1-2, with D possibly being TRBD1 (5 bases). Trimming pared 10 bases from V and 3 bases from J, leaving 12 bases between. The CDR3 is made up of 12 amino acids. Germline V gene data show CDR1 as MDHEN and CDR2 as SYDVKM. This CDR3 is CATTTGHYGYTF. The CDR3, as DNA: TGTGCCACCACAACAGGACACTATGGCTACACCTTC.

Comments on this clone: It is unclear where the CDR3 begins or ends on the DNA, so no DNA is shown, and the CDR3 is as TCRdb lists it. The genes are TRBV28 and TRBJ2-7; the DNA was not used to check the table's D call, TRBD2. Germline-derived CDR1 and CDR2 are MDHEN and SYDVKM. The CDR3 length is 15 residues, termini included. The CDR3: CASSSSRGYGYEQYF.